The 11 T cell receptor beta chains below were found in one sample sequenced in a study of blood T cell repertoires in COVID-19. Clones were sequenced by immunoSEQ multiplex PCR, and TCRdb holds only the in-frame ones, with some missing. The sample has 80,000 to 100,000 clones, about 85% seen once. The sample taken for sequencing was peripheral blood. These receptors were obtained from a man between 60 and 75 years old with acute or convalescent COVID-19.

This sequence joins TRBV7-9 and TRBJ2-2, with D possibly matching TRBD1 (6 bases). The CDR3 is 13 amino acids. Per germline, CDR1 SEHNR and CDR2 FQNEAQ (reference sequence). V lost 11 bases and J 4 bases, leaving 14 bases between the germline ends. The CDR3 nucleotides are TGTGCCCATGGACAGAGCTCCACCGGGGAGCTGTTTTTT. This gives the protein CAHGQSSTGELFF. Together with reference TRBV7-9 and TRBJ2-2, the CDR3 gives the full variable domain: DTGVSQNPRHKITKRGQNVTFRCDPISEHNRLYWYRQTLGQGPEFLTYFQNEAQLEKSRLLSDRFSAERPKGSFSTLEIQRTEQGDSAMYLCAHGQSSTGELFFGEGSRLTVL.

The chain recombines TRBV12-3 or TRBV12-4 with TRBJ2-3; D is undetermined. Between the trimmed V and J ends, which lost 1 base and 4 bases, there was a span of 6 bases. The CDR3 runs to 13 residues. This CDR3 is CASSLGWPDTQYF. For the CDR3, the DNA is TGTGCCAGCAGTTTAGGGTGGCCAGATACGCAGTATTTT.

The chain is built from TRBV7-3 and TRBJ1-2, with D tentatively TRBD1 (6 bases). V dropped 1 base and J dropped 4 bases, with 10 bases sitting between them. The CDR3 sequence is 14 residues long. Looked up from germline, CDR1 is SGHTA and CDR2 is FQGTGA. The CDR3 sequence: CASSLNRQVYGYTF. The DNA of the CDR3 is TGTGCCAGCAGCTTAAACCGACAGGTCTATGGCTACACCTTC.

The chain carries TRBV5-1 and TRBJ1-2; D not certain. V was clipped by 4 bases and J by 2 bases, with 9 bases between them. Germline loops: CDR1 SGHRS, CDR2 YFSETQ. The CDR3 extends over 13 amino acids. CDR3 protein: CASSQTLNYGYTF. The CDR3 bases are TGCGCCAGCAGCCAAACATTAAACTATGGCTACACCTTC. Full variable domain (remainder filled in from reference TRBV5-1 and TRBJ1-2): KAGVTQTPRYLIKTRGQQVTLSCSPISGHRSVSWYQQTPGQGLQFLFEYFSETQRNKGNFPGRFSGRQFSNSRSEMNVSTLELGDSALYLCASSQTLNYGYTFGSGTRLTVV.

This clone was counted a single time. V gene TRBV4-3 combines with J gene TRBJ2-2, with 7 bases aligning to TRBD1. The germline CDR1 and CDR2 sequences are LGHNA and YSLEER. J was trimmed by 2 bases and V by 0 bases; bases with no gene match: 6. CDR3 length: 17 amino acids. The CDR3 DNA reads TGCGCCAGCAGCCAAGACTTGACAGGGCCCAACACCGGGGAGCTGTTTTTT. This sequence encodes CASSQDLTGPNTGELFF.

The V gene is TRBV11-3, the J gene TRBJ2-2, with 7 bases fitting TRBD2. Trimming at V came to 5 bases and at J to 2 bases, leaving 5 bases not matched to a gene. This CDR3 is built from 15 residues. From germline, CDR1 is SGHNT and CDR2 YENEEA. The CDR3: CASSPASGNTGELFF. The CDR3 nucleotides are TGTGCCAGCAGCCCGGCTAGCGGAAACACCGGGGAGCTGTTTTTT.

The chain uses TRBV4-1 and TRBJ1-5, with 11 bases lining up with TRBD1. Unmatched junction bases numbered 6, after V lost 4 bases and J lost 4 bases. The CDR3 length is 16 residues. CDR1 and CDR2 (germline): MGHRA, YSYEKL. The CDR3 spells CASSRGTGGRNQPQHF. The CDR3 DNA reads TGCGCCAGCAGCCGCGGGACAGGGGGAAGAAATCAGCCCCAGCATTTT.

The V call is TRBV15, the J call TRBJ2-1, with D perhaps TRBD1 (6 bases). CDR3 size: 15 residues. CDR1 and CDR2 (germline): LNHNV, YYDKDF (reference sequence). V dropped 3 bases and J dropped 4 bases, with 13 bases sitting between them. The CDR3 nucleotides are TGTGCCACCAGCAGGGGACACAAGGATTACAATGAGCAGTTCTTC. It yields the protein CATSRGHKDYNEQFF. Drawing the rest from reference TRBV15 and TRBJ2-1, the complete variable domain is DAMVIQNPRYQVTQFGKPVTLSCSQTLNHNVMYWYQQKSSQAPKLLFHYYDKDFNNEADTPDNFQSRRPNTSFCFLDIRSPGLGDTAMYLCATSRGHKDYNEQFFGPGTRLTVL.

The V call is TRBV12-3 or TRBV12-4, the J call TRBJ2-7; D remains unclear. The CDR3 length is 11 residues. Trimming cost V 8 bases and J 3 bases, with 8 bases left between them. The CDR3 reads CASGSFYEQYF. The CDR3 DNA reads TGTGCCAGCGGTAGTTTCTACGAGCAGTACTTC.

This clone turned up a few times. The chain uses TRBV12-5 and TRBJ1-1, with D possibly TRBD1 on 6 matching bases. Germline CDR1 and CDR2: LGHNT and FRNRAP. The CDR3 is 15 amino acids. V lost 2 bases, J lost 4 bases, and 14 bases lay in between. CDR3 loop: CASGLLQGWGTEAFF. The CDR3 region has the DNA TGTGCTAGTGGTTTGTTACAGGGCTGGGGCACTGAAGCTTTCTTT. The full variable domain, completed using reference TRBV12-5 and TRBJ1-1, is DARVTQTPRHKVTEMGQEVTMRCQPILGHNTVFWYRQTMMQGLELLAYFRNRAPLDDSGMPKDRFSAEMPDATLATLKIQPSEPRDSAVYFCASGLLQGWGTEAFFGQGTRLTVV.

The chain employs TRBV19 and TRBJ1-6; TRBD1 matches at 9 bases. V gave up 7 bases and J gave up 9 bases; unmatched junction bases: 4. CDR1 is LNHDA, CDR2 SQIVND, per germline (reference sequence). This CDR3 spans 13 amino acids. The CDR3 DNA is TGTGCCAGTATGGACAGGGGTGGTTCACCCCTCCACTTT. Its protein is CASMDRGGSPLHF.